This T cell receptor (beta chain) was recovered during a study of T cell changes during pregnancy in multiple sclerosis. Clones were read by immunoSEQ multiplex PCR, and TCRdb kept only the in-frame ones, dropping some. The sample contains fewer than 35,000 clones, approximately 94% of which appear only once. This CDR3 comprises 14 residues. With V trimmed by 6 bases and J by 1 base, 4 bases remained unmatched. Germline V gives CDR1 SNHLY, CDR2 FYNNEI. The clonotype was recovered from a female donor with multiple sclerosis, enrolled in a pregnancy study. This specimen was CD4+ T cells from peripheral blood mononuclear cells, taken after pregnancy. The V gene is TRBV2, the J gene TRBJ1-1, with TRBD1 identical over 8 bases. In DNA, the CDR3 is TGTGCCAGCAGACTAGACAGGGGGAACACTGAAGCTTTCTTT. Amino acid sequence: CASRLDRGNTEAFF.